Below, 18 T cell receptor beta chains from the same sample are listed, as sequenced in a study of blood T cell repertoires in COVID-19. The method was immunoSEQ multiplex PCR; TCRdb's version includes in-frame clones alone and lacks a portion of them. The data show under 200,000 clones, 70% to 80% seen once. Material for sequencing was peripheral blood. These TCRs come from a woman aged 40 to 49 with COVID-19, enrolled during active disease.

The J gene is TRBJ2-1, the V gene TRBV19; D is undetermined. V was cut by 5 bases and J by 7 bases, with 12 bases left in between. Germline V gene data show CDR1 as LNHDA and CDR2 as SQIVND (reference sequence). CDR3 size: 13 residues. CDR3 nucleotides: TGTGCCAGTAGTTTTCGGCAACTAAATGAGCAGTTCTTC. Its translation is CASSFRQLNEQFF.

V is TRBV2 and J is TRBJ2-3; 10 positions agree with TRBD2. J was trimmed by 5 bases and V by 8 bases; bases with no gene match: 19. Germline CDR1 SNHLY, CDR2 FYNNEI. The CDR3 is 18 residues long. In nucleotides, the CDR3 is TGTGCCAGCCCCCCCGCGAGCGGGGGGGCTGCCCTTAGAGATACGCAGTATTTT. Protein product: CASPPASGGAALRDTQYF.

This clone was observed once. V usage is TRBV6-6 and J usage is TRBJ2-5; 9 bases fit TRBD1. CDR1 is MNHNY, CDR2 SVGAGI, per germline (reference sequence). J gave up 5 bases and V 4 bases, and 11 bases lay outside the gene matches. The CDR3 is 16 amino acids. CDR3 loop: CASSSLGQGRYETQYF. The CDR3 DNA sequence: TGTGCCAGCAGTTCCCTAGGACAGGGGCGTTACGAGACCCAGTACTTC.

The J gene is TRBJ1-6, the V gene TRBV5-1; tentative D call: TRBD1 (5 bases). CDR3 size: 16 residues. The germline V gene encodes CDR1 SGHRS and CDR2 YFSETQ. V was pared by 3 bases and J by 7 bases, with 17 bases between. Here the CDR3 DNA reads TGCGCCAGCAGCTGGTCATCGCAGGGCGTGAATTCACCCCTCCACTTT. As protein: CASSWSSQGVNSPLHF.

J is TRBJ1-6 and V is TRBV5-5; D unresolved. CDR1 and CDR2 from the germline V gene are SGHKS and YYEKEE (reference sequence). Trimming cost V 3 bases and J 10 bases, with 11 bases left between them. The CDR3 covers 13 residues. CDR3 sequence (DNA): TGTGCCAGCAGCTGGAAGGGAGACTCACCCCTCCACTTT. This encodes CASSWKGDSPLHF. Looking up the rest from reference TRBV5-5 and TRBJ1-6 gives the full variable domain: DAGVTQSPTHLIKTRGQQVTLRCSPISGHKSVSWYQQVLGQGPQFIFQYYEKEERGRGNFPDRFSARQFPNYSSELNVNALLLGDSALYLCASSWKGDSPLHFGNGTRLTVT.

This chain joins TRBV6-5 and TRBJ2-6; 8 nucleotides align to TRBD1. The V segment lost 10 bases and the J segment 0 bases; nucleotides outside the gene matches: 2. CDR3 size: 14 residues. CDR1 is MNHEY and CDR2 is SVGAGI in the germline V gene. Here the CDR3 reads CATDRGSGANVLTF. The CDR3 region has the DNA TGTGCCACCGACAGGGGCTCTGGGGCCAACGTCCTGACTTTC.

V usage is TRBV4-1 and J usage is TRBJ2-5, with a possible D match to TRBD2 (6 bases). V lost 2 bases and J lost 1, with 14 bases in between. The CDR3 is made up of 16 amino acids. Per germline, CDR1 MGHRA and CDR2 YSYEKL. The CDR3: CASSQPRAGGQETQYF. In nucleotides, the CDR3 is TGCGCCAGCAGCCAACCCCGAGCCGGGGGCCAAGAGACCCAGTACTTC.

V usage is TRBV5-4 and J usage is TRBJ2-5; possibly TRBD1 for D (5 bases). V gave up 0 bases and J gave up 1 base, with 7 bases separating them. CDR3 length equals 14 residues. Germline V gene lookup returns CDR1 SGHNT and CDR2 YYREEE (reference sequence). The DNA of the CDR3 is TGTGCCAGCAGCTTGGGTCAGGGCCAAGAGACCCAGTACTTC. The encoded protein is CASSLGQGQETQYF.

This clone came up once. This sequence joins TRBV3-1 (or the pseudogene TRBV3-2) and TRBJ1-5; 7 bases align to TRBD1. Germline V lookup: CDR1 LGHDT, CDR2 YNNKEL (reference sequence). The J segment lost 2 bases and the V segment lost 0 bases, leaving 7 bases of the junction unmatched. This CDR3 spans 17 amino acids. The CDR3 spells CASSQDSGGIGNQPQHF. CDR3 nucleotide sequence: TGTGCCAGCAGCCAAGATTCAGGGGGGATTGGCAATCAGCCCCAGCATTTT.

This chain links TRBV23-1 with TRBJ2-7, with D possibly being TRBD1 (6 bases). TRBV23-1 is an open reading frame whose function is uncertain. The CDR3 has 18 residues. Trimming shortened V by 5 bases and J by 0 bases, and 23 bases separated the two germline ends. The CDR3 DNA follows: TGCGCCAGCAGTACGAGGGGGTATGGGCCCACCAGCTCCTACGAGCAGTACTTC. It translates to CASSTRGYGPTSSYEQYF.

J is TRBJ1-6 and V is TRBV5-5, with a tentative D call TRBD1 (5 bases). This CDR3 spans 17 amino acids. Trimming shortened V by 1 base and J by 7 bases, and 18 bases separated the two germline ends. Germline-derived CDR1 and CDR2 are SGHKS and YYEKEE (reference sequence). CDR3 sequence: CASSLQGDGGPNSPLHF. The CDR3 nucleotides read TGTGCCAGCAGCTTGCAAGGGGACGGAGGGCCAAATTCACCCCTCCACTTT.

The rearrangement links TRBV6-5 to TRBJ2-5; D may be TRBD1 (5 bases). Germline assignment: CDR1 MNHEY and CDR2 SVGAGI. The CDR3 has 15 amino acids. Trimming took 8 bases from V and 4 from J, leaving 20 bases between them. The CDR3 is CASRPQGAWVETQYF. For the CDR3, the DNA is TGTGCCAGCCGACCCCAGGGTGCTTGGGTAGAGACCCAGTACTTC.

In this sample, this clone turned up a few times. This chain links TRBV5-1 with TRBJ1-2; D remains unclear. The CDR3 contains 15 residues. Per the germline V gene, CDR1 is SGHRS and CDR2 is YFSETQ. With 2 bases removed from V and 2 bases from J, the gap between germline ends came to 13 bases. The CDR3: CASSFGPADNYGYTF. The CDR3 region has the DNA TGCGCCAGCAGCTTTGGGCCAGCCGACAACTATGGCTACACCTTC.

This rearrangement joins TRBV2 to TRBJ1-2; TRBD1 matches 8 bases. Germline V gene data show CDR1 as SNHLY and CDR2 as FYNNEI. The CDR3 has 15 amino acids. With 5 bases clipped from V and 2 bases from J, the junction kept 7 bases outside the gene matches. The CDR3 DNA reads as TGTGCCAGCAGTAGGCGGACAGGGCCAAACTATGGCTACACCTTC. This sequence encodes CASSRRTGPNYGYTF.

This clone was found once. The chain has TRBV29-1 and TRBJ2-7; 7 bases fit TRBD2. CDR3 length equals 13 residues. Germline-derived CDR1 and CDR2 are SQVTM and ANQGSEA. Trimming cost V 5 bases and J 1 base; bases outside gene matches: 5. CDR3 amino acids: CSVLASGSYEQYF. The CDR3 nucleotides read TGCAGCGTTCTAGCTAGCGGATCCTACGAGCAGTACTTC.

Of note for this clone: In the same sample, other DNA sequences code for this CDR3. This sequence joins TRBV5-4 and TRBJ1-6; no firm D call. CDR1 is SGHNT, CDR2 YYREEE, per germline (reference sequence). The V and J ends lost 0 bases and 6 bases respectively, with 7 bases between them. The CDR3 runs to 14 residues. The CDR3 nucleotides are TGTGCCAGCAGCTTGGACCGAGGTAATTCACCCCTCCACTTT. Amino acid sequence: CASSLDRGNSPLHF.

The chain uses TRBV7-9 and TRBJ2-1, with 11 bases that match TRBD2. Germline CDR1 SEHNR, CDR2 FQNEAQ (reference sequence). The CDR3 loop spans 15 amino acids. J lost 6 bases, V lost 4 bases, and 5 bases had no gene match. The CDR3 protein is CASSWTSGSGNEQFF. The CDR3 DNA follows: TGTGCCAGCAGCTGGACTAGCGGGTCAGGCAATGAGCAGTTCTTC.

J is TRBJ2-7 and V is TRBV28; D gene uncertain. Trimming left V 2 bases short and J 1 base short, with 6 bases between. This CDR3 contains 13 residues. CDR1 is MDHEN, CDR2 SYDVKM, per germline. The chain's CDR3 is CASSLVSSYEQYF. For the CDR3, the DNA is TGTGCCAGCAGTTTAGTTTCGTCCTACGAGCAGTACTTC.